A selection of T cell receptor beta chains follows, all from one sample in a study of a mutant IDH1 vaccine in newly diagnosed glioma. TCRdb's copy holds only in-frame clones and misses some; the assay was immunoSEQ multiplex PCR. The sample contains under 55,000 clones, around nine tenths of which appear only once. These receptors are not linked to any known antigen. This specimen was PBMCs, taken from a glioma patient whose treatment included an IDH1 peptide vaccine. These TCRs come from a man aged 45-65 years with glioma. The CDR3 runs from the conserved cysteine through the conserved F or W. A D gene is named only where the DNA matches it firmly. A row's size may be missing; if present it is once, few, many or a size class.

TRBV2	.	TRBD2	TRBJ2-5	TGTGCCAGCAGTGGAGCTAGCGGAGCCCAAGAGACCCAGTACTTC	CASSGASGAQETQYF
TRBV2	.	TRBD1	TRBJ1-4	TGTGCCAGCAGAAGACAGGGATTGCACACAACTAATGAAAAACTGTTTTTT	CASRRQGLHTTNEKLFF
TRBV19	.	TRBD1	TRBJ1-5	TGTGCCAGTAGTATCGACAGGGTCCCACAGCCCCAGCATTTT	CASSIDRVPQPQHF
TRBV11-2	.	TRBD2	TRBJ2-1	TGTGCCAGCAGCTTAAGCGGGGGCCATATAAATGAGCAGTTCTTC	CASSLSGGHINEQFF
TRBV18	.	TRBD2	TRBJ2-2	TGTGCCAGCTCACCGATTACTAGCGAGTCCGGGGAGCTGTTTTTT	CASSPITSESGELFF
TRBV7-3	.	TRBD2	TRBJ2-5	TGTGCCAGCAGCTTAGGTCTAGCGGGGGGGCTAGGGGAGACCCAGTACTTC	CASSLGLAGGLGETQYF
TRBV2	.	.	TRBJ2-7	TGTGCCAGCAGTGACAGGGCGAGGGAGCAGTACTTC	CASSDRAREQYF
TRBV7-8	.	.	TRBJ1-2	TGTGCCAGCAGCTTAGTAAGGGACGTCTATGGCTACACCTTC	CASSLVRDVYGYTF
TRBV5-5	.	TRBD1	TRBJ2-7	TGTGCCAGCAGCTTGGATGGGACAGGGGGCGAAGACGAGCAGTACTTC	CASSLDGTGGEDEQYF
TRBV7-8	.	.	TRBJ1-2	TGTGCCAGCAGCCCCCGGCAGGACTATGGCTACACCTTC	CASSPRQDYGYTF
TRBV7-9	few	TRBD1	TRBJ1-1	TGTGCCAGCAGCTCCGGACAGGCGTTGGGGGGGACTGAAGCTTTCTTT	CASSSGQALGGTEAFF
TRBV30	.	.	TRBJ1-1	TGTGCCTGGTATTCTGGACGGAGGAACACTGAAGCTTTCTTT	CAWYSGRRNTEAFF
TRBV6-5	.	TRBD1	TRBJ2-5	TGTGCCAGCAGTTACTCGTACAGGGGGCGAGAGACCCAGTACTTC	CASSYSYRGRETQYF
TRBV7-2	once	.	TRBJ2-7	TGTGCCAGCACCTCTCTGGCTTTCTCCTACGAGCAGTACTTC	CASTSLAFSYEQYF
TRBV18	.	TRBD1	TRBJ1-5	TGTGCCAGCTCACCGGCAGCGAGGCAGGGGGAACAGCCCCAGCATTTT	CASSPAARQGEQPQHF
TRBV9	.	.	TRBJ2-5	TGTGCCAGCAGCGGCGGCGGGCCTCAAGAGACCCAGTACTTC	CASSGGGPQETQYF
TRBV7-2	.	.	TRBJ2-7	TGTGCCAGCAGCTCTGATACCGGGGACCACCCCCACGAGCAGTACTTC	CASSSDTGDHPHEQYF
TRBV11-1	.	.	TRBJ2-7	TGTGCCAGCAGCCTTGCGGGGAGCTCCTACGAGCAGTACTTC	CASSLAGSSYEQYF
TRBV5-6	.	.	TRBJ1-2	TGTGCCAGCAGCTCTACAGGGTATGGCTACACCTTC	CASSSTGYGYTF
TRBV10-3	.	.	TRBJ2-2	TGTGCCATCAGTGATGGGGACTTCTCCGGGGAGCTGTTTTTT	CAISDGDFSGELFF